The 10 T cell receptor beta chains reported below all come from one sample, sequenced in a study of cytomegalovirus exposure and HLA in healthy donors. The primer mix had 60 Vbeta and 13 Jbeta primers. TCRdb's copy holds only in-frame clones and misses some; the assay was immunoSEQ multiplex PCR. This sample contains under 200,000 clones. Material: PBMCs. The receptor set was obtained from a man aged 25-40 years in good health and CMV-seronegative.

Regarding this clone: Its ends do not fully match the called genes, so a read error is possible. V and J are TRBV25-1 and TRBJ1-3; no definite D call. This CDR3 comprises 14 residues. CDR1 is MGHDK, CDR2 SYGVNS, per germline. CDR3: CAGSEWTTGNTIYF. As DNA, the CDR3 is TGTGCCGGCAGTGAATGGACTACTGGAAACACCATATATTTT.

The J gene is TRBJ2-3, the V gene TRBV15, with 11 bases lining up with TRBD2. CDR3 length: 17 amino acids. V lost 1 base, J lost 2 bases, and 5 bases stayed unmatched. Germline V gene sequence: CDR1 LNHNV, CDR2 YYDKDF (reference sequence). CDR3: CATSRALAGGPTDTQYF. The DNA for the CDR3 is TGTGCCACCAGCAGAGCCCTAGCGGGAGGTCCCACAGATACGCAGTATTTT. The full variable domain, in which reference TRBV15 and TRBJ2-3 provide the parts outside the CDR3, is DAMVIQNPRYQVTQFGKPVTLSCSQTLNHNVMYWYQQKSSQAPKLLFHYYDKDFNNEADTPDNFQSRRPNTSFCFLDIRSPGLGDTAMYLCATSRALAGGPTDTQYFGPGTRLTVL.

The rearrangement uses TRBV10-3 and TRBJ2-5; TRBD1 aligns across 7 bases. The junction had 11 bases not matched to a gene; V was cut back by 0 bases and J by 1 base. Germline V lookup: CDR1 ENHRY, CDR2 SYGVKD. This CDR3 comprises 18 residues. CDR3 protein: CAISESRKWGQIQETQYF. As DNA, the CDR3 is TGTGCCATCAGTGAGTCGAGAAAATGGGGACAGATCCAAGAGACCCAGTACTTC.

The rearrangement uses TRBV6-5 and TRBJ1-1, with no clear D. Trimming cost V 1 base and J 4 bases, with 13 bases left between them. The CDR3 extends over 15 amino acids. The germline gives CDR1 MNHEY, CDR2 SVGAGI. The CDR3 protein is CASSYFTNAGTEAFF. In DNA form, the CDR3 reads TGTGCCAGCAGTTACTTTACAAATGCTGGCACTGAAGCTTTCTTT.

The chain couples TRBV4-2 to TRBJ2-1; 11 bases line up with TRBD2. The CDR3 totals 17 residues. Trimming took 4 bases from V and 3 from J; bases not matched to a gene: 8. From germline, CDR1 is LGHNA and CDR2 YNFKEQ. The CDR3 sequence is CASSPQTSGIIYNEQFF. The CDR3 nucleotides are TGTGCCAGCAGCCCCCAGACTAGCGGGATAATCTACAATGAGCAGTTCTTC.

The J gene is TRBJ2-1, the V gene TRBV5-1, with a tentative D call TRBD2 (5 bases). Germline V gene data show CDR1 as SGHRS and CDR2 as YFSETQ. V was cut by 0 bases and J by 6 bases, with 16 bases left in between. This CDR3 has 16 residues. The CDR3 nucleotides are TGCGCCAGCAGCTTGGCCAGGCTAGCCAGAGGCAATGAGCAGTTCTTC. It specifies CASSLARLARGNEQFF.

The rearrangement links TRBV29-1 to TRBJ2-3; a weak D match, TRBD1 (6 bases). The CDR3 spans 15 residues. Trimming cost V 6 bases and J 0 bases, with 16 bases left between them. Germline V lookup: CDR1 SQVTM, CDR2 ANQGSEA. The CDR3 is CSVIRDTTSTDTQYF. The DNA for the CDR3 is TGCAGCGTGATAAGGGACACAACTAGCACAGATACGCAGTATTTT.

The CDR3, as DNA: TGTGCCAGTCGCGGGCCAGATACGCAGTATTTT. This codes for CASRGPDTQYF. The gene calls are TRBV19 and TRBJ2-3; possible D gene TRBD2, 5 bases. This CDR3 has 11 residues. CDR1 and CDR2 (germline): LNHDA, SQIVND (reference sequence). The V and J ends lost 8 bases and 4 bases respectively, with 7 bases between them.

V and J are TRBV29-1 and TRBJ2-3; 8 nucleotides agree with TRBD1. Per germline, CDR1 SQVTM and CDR2 ANQGSEA. J lost 6 bases, V lost 7 bases, and 9 bases had no gene match. The CDR3 spans 13 residues. CDR3 sequence reads: CSANRGKGDTQYF. The DNA of the CDR3 is TGCAGCGCTAACAGGGGGAAGGGGGATACGCAGTATTTT.

The chain carries TRBV14 and TRBJ1-1; a possible D gene is TRBD1 (5 bases). Trimming left V 0 bases short and J 7 bases short, with 18 bases between. CDR3 length equals 16 residues. Germline CDR1 SGHDN, CDR2 FVKESK. CDR3 DNA sequence: TGTGCCAGCAGCCAAGACCGATATTATACGGACAATGAAGCTTTCTTT. It yields the protein CASSQDRYYTDNEAFF.